The clone carrying this TCR beta chain was observed a few times. Its target is unknown. TCRdb keeps only in-frame clones here, not all; method: immunoSEQ multiplex PCR. In the table there are 150,000 to 200,000 clones, approximately 93% of which are singletons. These data are taken from a study of T cell responses to AZD1222 COVID-19 vaccine. The CDR3 totals 15 residues. Pooling was applied to second doses at about 4 or about 12 weeks. Findings of the study overall: Clonal diversity was possibly underestimated, and white British individuals and females predominated among donors. Without day 14 samples, only post-peak T cell repertoires were studied.

The gene calls are TRBV1 and TRBJ1-5; the DNA was not used to check the table's D call, TRBD1. TRBV1 is assigned pseudogene status. The sequence derives from an adult who received the AZD1222 COVID-19 vaccine. This sample comprised peripheral blood, obtained 28 days after the second AZD1222 dose. CDR3 nucleotides: TGCACCAGCAGCCAAGTAGGGGATAGCAATCAGCCCCAGCATTTT. Amino acids: CTSSQVGDSNQPQHF.